This T cell receptor beta chain comes out of a study of blood T cell repertoires in COVID-19. Study-level background: Samples representing acute and convalescent COVID-19 were sourced from the United States, Italy and Spain. Sample material is recorded as cDNA or gDNA derived from T cells, B-cell-depleted T cells, or PBMCs.

In the source study's methods: Reference gene primer amplification gave nucleated cell count estimates. Here immunoSEQ multiplex PCR was the method, and the copy in TCRdb shows in-frame clones only, minus some. The V and J calls and clone size come from that table; D and trimming were worked out from the DNA. The sample has approximately 250,000 clones; 84% are singletons. CDR1 and CDR2 from the germline V gene are MNHEY and SVGAGI. J gave up 0 bases and V 8 bases, and 3 bases lay outside the gene matches. This CDR3 spans 14 amino acids. The chain carries TRBV6-5 and TRBJ2-4, with 8 bases aligning to TRBD2. This TCR was recovered from a man aged 55 to 70 with acute or convalescent COVID-19. Sequenced: peripheral blood. The chain's CDR3 is CASRLALAKNIQYF. The CDR3 region has the DNA TGTGCCAGCCGACTAGCGCTAGCCAAAAACATTCAGTACTTC.